This T cell receptor (beta chain) was sequenced in a study of regulatory T cells in long-lasting Graves disease. Study details: The term persistent Graves' disease signified upward of 5 years on antithyroid drugs with positive TSH receptor antibodies.

This clonotype was seen only a few times. Time point indicated: persistent/refractory GD, antithyroid drugs over 5 years with positive TRAb. Researchers made the TCR library from RNA that was extracted from PBMCs. Criteria from the American Thyroid Association guidelines were applied to diagnose Graves' disease. CDR1 and CDR2 (germline): LNHDA, SQIVND (reference sequence). The CDR3 covers 14 residues. Trimming stripped 7 bases from V and 5 bases from J, with 17 bases between. Arm-PCR of CDR3 regions and iRepertoire HTBI primers were used to build TCR beta libraries. Each CDR3 protein gets one entry after TCRdb re-called the multiplex PCR reads with MiXCR. Among some 370,000 distinct CDR3 sequences listed, roughly 25% were seen once.

This TCR came from a woman between 35 and 50 years old with Graves disease. Material: peripheral blood mononuclear cells (PBMCs), obtained when the disease was refractory, from a patient treated with antithyroid drugs. The rearrangement joins TRBV19 to TRBJ1-1, with D maybe TRBD1 (5 bases). This chain's CDR3 is CASKGSVYRTEAFF. The CDR3 DNA follows: TGTGCCAGTAAGGGCAGCGTCTACAGGACTGAAGCTTTCTTT.